The source of this T cell receptor beta chain is a study of shared clonotypes between healthy human individuals. Looking at the study overall: Donor ages ranged 18 to 49 years: a couple of women, three men. Study-level points and caveats: Roughly 5% of naive CD4 clonotypes were shared across several donors. Sorted-subset samples were not fully sequenced, rarefaction indicated.

As defined, naive CD8 cells were CD45RO-negative and positively selected for CCR7, with terminally differentiated effector memory CD45RA+ cells excluded. Germline CDR1 MNHEY, CDR2 SVGAGI. The CDR3 totals 15 residues. V dropped 7 bases and J dropped 0 bases, with 14 bases sitting between them. Here immunoSEQ multiplex PCR was the method, and the copy in TCRdb shows in-frame clones only, minus some. The data contain some 2.1 million clones, around 96% of them seen just once; the ten biggest clones take up about 1.1%. About this clone: Its antigen is unknown.

The rearrangement links TRBV6-5 to TRBJ2-3; D is ambiguous. The sequenced sample was naive CD8+ T cells sorted from blood. The sequence derives from a man younger than 30 in good health. CDR3: CASTTGPESTDTQYF. The CDR3, as DNA: TGTGCCAGCACCACGGGCCCGGAGAGCACAGATACGCAGTATTTT.